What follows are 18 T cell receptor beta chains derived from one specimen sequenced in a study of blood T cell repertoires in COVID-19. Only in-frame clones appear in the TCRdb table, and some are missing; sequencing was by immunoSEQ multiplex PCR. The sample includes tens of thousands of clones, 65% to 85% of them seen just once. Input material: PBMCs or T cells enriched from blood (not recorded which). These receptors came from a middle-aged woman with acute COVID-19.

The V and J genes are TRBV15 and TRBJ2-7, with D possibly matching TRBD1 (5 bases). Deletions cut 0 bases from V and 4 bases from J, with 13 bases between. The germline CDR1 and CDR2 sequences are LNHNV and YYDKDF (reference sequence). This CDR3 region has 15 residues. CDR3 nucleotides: TGTGCCACCAGCAGAGATTCAGGGATGGCATACGAGCAGTACTTC. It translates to CATSRDSGMAYEQYF.

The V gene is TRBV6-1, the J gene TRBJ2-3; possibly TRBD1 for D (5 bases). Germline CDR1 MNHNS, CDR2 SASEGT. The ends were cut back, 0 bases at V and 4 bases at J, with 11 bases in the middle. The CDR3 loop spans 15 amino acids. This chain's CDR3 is CASSEAGVGSDTQYF. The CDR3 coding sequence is TGTGCCAGCAGTGAAGCAGGGGTAGGCTCAGATACGCAGTATTTT.

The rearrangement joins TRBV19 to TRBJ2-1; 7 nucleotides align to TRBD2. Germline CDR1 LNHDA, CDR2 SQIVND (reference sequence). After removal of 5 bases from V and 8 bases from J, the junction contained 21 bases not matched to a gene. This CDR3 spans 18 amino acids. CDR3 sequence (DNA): TGTGCCAGTAGTCCCTTCCCCCCCGGACTAGTTCTGTACTATGAGCAGTTCTTC. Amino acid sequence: CASSPFPPGLVLYYEQFF.

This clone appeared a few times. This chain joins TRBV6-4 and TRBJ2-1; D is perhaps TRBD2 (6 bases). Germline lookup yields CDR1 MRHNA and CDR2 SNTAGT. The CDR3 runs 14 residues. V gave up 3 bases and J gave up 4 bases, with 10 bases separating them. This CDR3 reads CASSDGDSYNEQFF. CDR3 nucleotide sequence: TGTGCCAGCAGTGATGGGGACTCTTACAATGAGCAGTTCTTC.

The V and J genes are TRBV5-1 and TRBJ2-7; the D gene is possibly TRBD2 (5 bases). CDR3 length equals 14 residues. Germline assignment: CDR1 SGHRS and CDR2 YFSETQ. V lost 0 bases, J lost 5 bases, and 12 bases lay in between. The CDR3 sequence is CASSLDSHGDEQYF. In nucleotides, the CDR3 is TGCGCCAGCAGCTTGGATAGCCACGGGGACGAGCAGTACTTC.

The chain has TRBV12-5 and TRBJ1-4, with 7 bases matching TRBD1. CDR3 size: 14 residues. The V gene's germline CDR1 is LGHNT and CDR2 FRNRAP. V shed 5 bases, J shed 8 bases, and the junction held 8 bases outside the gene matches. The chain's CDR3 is CASGRRQGSEKLFF. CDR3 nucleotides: TGTGCTAGTGGTAGAAGACAGGGCAGCGAAAAACTGTTTTTT.

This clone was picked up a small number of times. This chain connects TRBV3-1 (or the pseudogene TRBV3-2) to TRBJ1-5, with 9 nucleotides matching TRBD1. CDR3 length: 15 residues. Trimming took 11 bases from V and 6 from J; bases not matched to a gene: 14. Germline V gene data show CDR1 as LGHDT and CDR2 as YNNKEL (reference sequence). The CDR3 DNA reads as TGTGCCTCCGGGACAGGGACAACGGGTGTTCAGCCCCAGCATTTT. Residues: CASGTGTTGVQPQHF.

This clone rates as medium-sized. The CDR3 DNA reads TGTGCCAGCAGCTGGGAGACGGCCTCCACCGGGGAGCTGTTTTTT. It translates to CASSWETASTGELFF. V usage is TRBV5-4 and J usage is TRBJ2-2, with D possibly TRBD2 on 5 matching bases. Germline V CDR1 and CDR2: SGHNT, YYREEE (reference sequence). V lost 3 bases and J lost 4, with 13 bases in between. This CDR3 has 15 amino acids.

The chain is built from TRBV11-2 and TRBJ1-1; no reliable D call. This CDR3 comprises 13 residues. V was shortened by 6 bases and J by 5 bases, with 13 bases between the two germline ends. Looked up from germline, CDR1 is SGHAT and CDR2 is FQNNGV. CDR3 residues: CASRTPRDTEAFF. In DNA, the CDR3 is TGTGCCAGCAGAACCCCGAGGGATACTGAAGCTTTCTTT. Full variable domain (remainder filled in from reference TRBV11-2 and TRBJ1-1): EAGVAQSPRYKIIEKRQSVAFWCNPISGHATLYWYQQILGQGPKLLIQFQNNGVVDDSQLPKDRFSAERLKGVDSTLKIQPAKLEDSAVYLCASRTPRDTEAFFGQGTRLTVV.

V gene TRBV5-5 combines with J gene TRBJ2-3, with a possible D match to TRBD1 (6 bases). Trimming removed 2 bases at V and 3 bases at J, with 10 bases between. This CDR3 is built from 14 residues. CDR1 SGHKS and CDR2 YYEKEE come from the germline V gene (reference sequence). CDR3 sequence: CASSFQGSTDTQYF. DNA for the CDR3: TGTGCCAGCAGCTTCCAGGGGAGTACAGATACGCAGTATTTT.

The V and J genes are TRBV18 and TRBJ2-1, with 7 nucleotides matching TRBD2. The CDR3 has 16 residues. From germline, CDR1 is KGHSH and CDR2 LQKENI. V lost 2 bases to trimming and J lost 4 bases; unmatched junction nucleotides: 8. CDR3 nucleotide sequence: TGTGCCAGCTCACCAGAGCTCCTAGCGGCTTACAATGAGCAGTTCTTC. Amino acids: CASSPELLAAYNEQFF.

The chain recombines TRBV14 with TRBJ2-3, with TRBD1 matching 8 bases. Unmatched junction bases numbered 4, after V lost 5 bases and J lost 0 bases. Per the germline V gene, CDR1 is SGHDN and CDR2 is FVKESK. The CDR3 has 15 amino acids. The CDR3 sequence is CASSWTGLSTDTQYF. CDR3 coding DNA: TGTGCCAGCAGCTGGACAGGGCTTAGCACAGATACGCAGTATTTT.

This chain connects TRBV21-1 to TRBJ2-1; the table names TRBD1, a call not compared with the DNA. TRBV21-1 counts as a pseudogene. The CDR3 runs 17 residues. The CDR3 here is CASSKADRDRIPNEQFF. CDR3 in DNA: TGTGCCAGCAGCAAAGCCGACAGGGACCGGATCCCCAATGAGCAGTTCTTC.

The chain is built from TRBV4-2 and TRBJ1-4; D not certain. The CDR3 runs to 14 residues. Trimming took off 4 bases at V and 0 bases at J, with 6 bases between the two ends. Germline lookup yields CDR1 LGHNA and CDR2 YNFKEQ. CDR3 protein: CASSLIATNEKLFF. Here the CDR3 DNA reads TGTGCCAGCAGCCTTATTGCAACTAATGAAAAACTGTTTTTT.

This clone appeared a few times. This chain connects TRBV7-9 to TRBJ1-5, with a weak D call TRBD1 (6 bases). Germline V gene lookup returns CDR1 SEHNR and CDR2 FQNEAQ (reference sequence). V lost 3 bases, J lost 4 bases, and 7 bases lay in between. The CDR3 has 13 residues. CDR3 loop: CASSFGQNQPQHF. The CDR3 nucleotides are TGTGCCAGCAGCTTTGGACAGAATCAGCCCCAGCATTTT. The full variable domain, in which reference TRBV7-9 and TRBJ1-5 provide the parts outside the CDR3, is DTGVSQNPRHKITKRGQNVTFRCDPISEHNRLYWYRQTLGQGPEFLTYFQNEAQLEKSRLLSDRFSAERPKGSFSTLEIQRTEQGDSAMYLCASSFGQNQPQHFGDGTRLSIL.

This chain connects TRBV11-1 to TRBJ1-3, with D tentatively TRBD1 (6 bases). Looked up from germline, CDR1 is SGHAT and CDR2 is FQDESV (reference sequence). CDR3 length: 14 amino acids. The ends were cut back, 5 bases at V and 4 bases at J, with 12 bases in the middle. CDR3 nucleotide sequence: TGTGCCAGCAGCCCCCCAGGGGCCGGAAACACCATATATTTT. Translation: CASSPPGAGNTIYF.

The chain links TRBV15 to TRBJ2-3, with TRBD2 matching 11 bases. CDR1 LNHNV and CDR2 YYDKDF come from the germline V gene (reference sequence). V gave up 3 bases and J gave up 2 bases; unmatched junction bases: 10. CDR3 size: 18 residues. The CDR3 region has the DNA TGTGCCACCAGCAGCTTACCTCCGGGACTAGCGGTCACAGATACGCAGTATTTT. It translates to CATSSLPPGLAVTDTQYF.

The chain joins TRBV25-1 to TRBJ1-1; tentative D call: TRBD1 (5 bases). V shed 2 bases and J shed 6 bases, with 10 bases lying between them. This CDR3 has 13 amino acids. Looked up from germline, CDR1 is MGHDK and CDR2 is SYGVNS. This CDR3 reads CASSEARVAEAFF. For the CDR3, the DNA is TGTGCCAGCAGTGAAGCCAGGGTCGCTGAAGCTTTCTTT.